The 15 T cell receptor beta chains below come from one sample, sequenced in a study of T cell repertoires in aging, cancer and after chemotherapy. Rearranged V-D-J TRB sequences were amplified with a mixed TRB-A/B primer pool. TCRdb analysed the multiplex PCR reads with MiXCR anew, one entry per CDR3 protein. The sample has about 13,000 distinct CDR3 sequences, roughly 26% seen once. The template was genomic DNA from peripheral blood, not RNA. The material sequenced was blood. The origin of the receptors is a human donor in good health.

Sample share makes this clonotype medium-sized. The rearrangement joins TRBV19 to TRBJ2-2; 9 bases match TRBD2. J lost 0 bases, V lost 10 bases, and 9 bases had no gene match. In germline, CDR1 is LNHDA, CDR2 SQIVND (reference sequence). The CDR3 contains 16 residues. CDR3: CATRRAGGANTGELFF. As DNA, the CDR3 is TGTGCCACACGTAGAGCGGGGGGAGCGAACACCGGGGAGCTGTTTTTT.

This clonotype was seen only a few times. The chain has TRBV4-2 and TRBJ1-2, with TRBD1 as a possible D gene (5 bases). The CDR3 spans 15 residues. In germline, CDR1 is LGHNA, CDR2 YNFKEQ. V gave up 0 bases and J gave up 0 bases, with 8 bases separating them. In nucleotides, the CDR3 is TGTGCCAGCAGCCAAGACGGGGGAGCTAACTATGGCTACACCTTC. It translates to CASSQDGGANYGYTF.

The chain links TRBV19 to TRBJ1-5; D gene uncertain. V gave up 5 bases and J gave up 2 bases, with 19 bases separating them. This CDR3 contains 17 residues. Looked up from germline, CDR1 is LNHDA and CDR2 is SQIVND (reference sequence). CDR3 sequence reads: CASSQGLGREGNQPQHF. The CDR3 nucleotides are TGTGCCAGTAGTCAAGGTTTAGGTAGGGAAGGCAATCAGCCCCAGCATTTT.

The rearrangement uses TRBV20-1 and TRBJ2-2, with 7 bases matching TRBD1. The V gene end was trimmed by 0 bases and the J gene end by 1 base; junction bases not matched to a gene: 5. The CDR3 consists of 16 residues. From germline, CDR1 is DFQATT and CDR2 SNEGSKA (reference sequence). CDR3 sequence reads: CSARDRDRVNTGELFF. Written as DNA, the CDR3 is TGCAGTGCTAGAGACCGGGACAGAGTGAACACCGGGGAGCTGTTTTTT.

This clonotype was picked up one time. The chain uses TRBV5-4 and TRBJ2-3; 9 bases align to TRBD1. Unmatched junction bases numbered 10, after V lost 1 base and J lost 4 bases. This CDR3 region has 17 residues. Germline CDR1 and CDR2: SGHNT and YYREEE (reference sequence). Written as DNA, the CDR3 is TGTGCCAGCAGCTTGCTTGCCGGGACAGGGAGTTCAGATACGCAGTATTTT. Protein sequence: CASSLLAGTGSSDTQYF.

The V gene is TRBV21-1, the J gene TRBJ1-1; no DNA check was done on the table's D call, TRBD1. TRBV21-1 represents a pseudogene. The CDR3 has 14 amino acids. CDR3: CASSKDPLDTEAFF. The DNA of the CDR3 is TGTGCCAGCAGCAAAGACCCCTTGGACACTGAAGCTTTCTTT.

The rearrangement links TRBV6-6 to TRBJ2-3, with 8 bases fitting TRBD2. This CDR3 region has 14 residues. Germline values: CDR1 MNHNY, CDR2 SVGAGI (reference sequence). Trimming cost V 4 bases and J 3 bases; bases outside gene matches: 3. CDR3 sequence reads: CASSWAGGTDTQYF. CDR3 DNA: TGTGCCAGCAGTTGGGCGGGGGGAACAGATACGCAGTATTTT.

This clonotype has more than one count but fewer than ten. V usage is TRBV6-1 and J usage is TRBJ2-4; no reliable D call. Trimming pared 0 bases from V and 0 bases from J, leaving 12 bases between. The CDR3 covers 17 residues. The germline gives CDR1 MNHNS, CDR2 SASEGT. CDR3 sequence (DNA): TGTGCCAGCAGTGAAGCGCCTCGCCTCGTAGCCAAAAACATTCAGTACTTC. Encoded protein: CASSEAPRLVAKNIQYF.

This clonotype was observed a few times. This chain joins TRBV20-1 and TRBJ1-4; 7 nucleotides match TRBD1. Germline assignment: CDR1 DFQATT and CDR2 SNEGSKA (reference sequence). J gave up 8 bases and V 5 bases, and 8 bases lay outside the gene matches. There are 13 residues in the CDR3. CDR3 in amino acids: CSAPHRGGEKLFF. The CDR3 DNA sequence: TGCAGTGCTCCGCACAGGGGAGGGGAAAAACTGTTTTTT.

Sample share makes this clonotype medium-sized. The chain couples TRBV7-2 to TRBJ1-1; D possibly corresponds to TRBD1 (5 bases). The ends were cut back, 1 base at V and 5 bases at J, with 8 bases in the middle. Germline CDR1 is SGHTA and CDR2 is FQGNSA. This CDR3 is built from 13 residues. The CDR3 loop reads CASSLDRRTEAFF. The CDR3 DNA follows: TGTGCCAGCAGCTTAGACAGGCGGACTGAAGCTTTCTTT.

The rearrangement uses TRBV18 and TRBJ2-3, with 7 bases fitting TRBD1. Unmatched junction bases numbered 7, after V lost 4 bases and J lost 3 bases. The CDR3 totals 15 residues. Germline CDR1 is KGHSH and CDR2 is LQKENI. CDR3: CASSLTGTVTDTQYF. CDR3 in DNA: TGTGCCAGCTCACTAACCGGGACAGTAACAGATACGCAGTATTTT.

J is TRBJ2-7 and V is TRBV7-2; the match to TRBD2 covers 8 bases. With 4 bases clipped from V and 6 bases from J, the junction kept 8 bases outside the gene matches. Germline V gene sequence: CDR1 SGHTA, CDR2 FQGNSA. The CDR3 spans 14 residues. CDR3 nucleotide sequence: TGTGCCAGCAGCTCAACGGGGACTAGGTTCGAGCAGTACTTC. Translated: CASSSTGTRFEQYF.

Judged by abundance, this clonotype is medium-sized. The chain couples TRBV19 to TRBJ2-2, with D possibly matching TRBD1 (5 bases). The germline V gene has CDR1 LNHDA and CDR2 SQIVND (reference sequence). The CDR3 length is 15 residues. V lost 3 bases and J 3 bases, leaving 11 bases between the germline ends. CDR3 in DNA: TGTGCCAGTAGTATCATGGGGCTGGACACCGGGGAGCTGTTTTTT. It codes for CASSIMGLDTGELFF. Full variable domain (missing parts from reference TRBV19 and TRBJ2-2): DGGITQSPKYLFRKEGQNVTLSCEQNLNHDAMYWYRQDPGQGLRLIYYSQIVNDFQKGDIAEGYSVSREKKESFPLTVTSAQKNPTAFYLCASSIMGLDTGELFFGEGSRLTVL.

The CDR3 DNA is TGTGCCATCAGGGGGGGAAATCAGCCCCAGCATTTT. Amino acids: CAIRGGNQPQHF. This chain uses TRBV10-3 with TRBJ1-5, with D perhaps TRBD1 (5 bases). Trimming cost V 6 bases and J 4 bases, with 7 bases left between them. CDR1 is ENHRY and CDR2 is SYGVKD in the germline V gene. The CDR3 extends over 12 amino acids.

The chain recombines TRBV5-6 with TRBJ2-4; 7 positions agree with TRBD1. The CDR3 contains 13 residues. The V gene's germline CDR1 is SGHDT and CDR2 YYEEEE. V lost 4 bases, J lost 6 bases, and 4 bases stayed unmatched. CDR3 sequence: CASSRGQINIQYF. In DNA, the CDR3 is TGTGCCAGCAGCAGGGGACAGATAAACATTCAGTACTTC.